The sequence of this TCR beta chain was determined in a study of blood T cell repertoires in COVID-19. Authors' analysis steps: Amplification of reference gene primers provided the estimated nucleated cell counts. Profiling relied on immunoSEQ multiplex PCR, and the TCRdb table lists in-frame clones only, not all of them. V, J and clone size are taken as reported in that table, and D and trimming were inferred from the DNA itself. This table has approximately 97,000 clones, about nine tenths appearing once. Germline assignment: CDR1 LGHDT and CDR2 YNNKEL (reference sequence). The CDR3 spans 15 residues. V dropped 6 bases and J dropped 5; count of bases not matched to a gene: 11.

The V gene is TRBV3-1 (or the pseudogene TRBV3-2), the J gene TRBJ1-1; 8 nucleotides align to TRBD1. The specimen was peripheral blood. This receptor was obtained from a man between 60 and 75 years old with acute or convalescent COVID-19. The CDR3 bases are TGTGCCAGCAGTGCATCGGACAGGGTCAGTACTGAAGCTTTCTTT. Its translation is CASSASDRVSTEAFF.